The 28 T cell receptor beta chains below were found in one sample sequenced in a study of cytomegalovirus exposure and HLA in healthy donors. PCR primers comprised 60 Vbeta and 13 Jbeta primers. Generated by immunoSEQ multiplex PCR, the TCRdb table keeps only in-frame clones and is missing some. The data show 130,000 or so clones, roughly 79% seen once. Sequenced sample: PBMCs. These receptors were obtained from a woman aged 40 to 50 in good health and CMV-seronegative.

CDR3 protein: CASSPPQGTGARETQYF. Written as DNA, the CDR3 is TGTGCCAGCTCACCCCCACAGGGGACGGGGGCGAGAGAGACCCAGTACTTC. The chain is built from TRBV18 and TRBJ2-5; TRBD1 might be the D (7 bases). The V end lost 3 bases, the J end lost 4 bases, and 21 bases lay between the germline ends. CDR1 and CDR2 (germline): KGHSH, LQKENI. CDR3 length: 17 amino acids. Filled out from reference TRBV18 and TRBJ2-5, the complete variable domain reads NAGVMQNPRHLVRRRGQEARLRCSPMKGHSHVYWYRQLPEEGLKFMVYLQKENIIDESGMPKERFSAEFPKEGPSILRIQQVVRGDSAAYFCASSPPQGTGARETQYFGPGTRLLVL.

In this sample, this clone turned up a few times. The V and J genes are TRBV4-3 and TRBJ1-1, with 10 bases lining up with TRBD1. The germline gives CDR1 LGHNA, CDR2 YSLEER. Losses at the gene ends were 3 bases for V and 7 bases for J; bases not matched to a gene: 8. The CDR3 covers 15 residues. CDR3 sequence (DNA): TGCGCCAGCAGCCACCGACGGACAGGGGGGATTGAAGCTTTCTTT. Its translation: CASSHRRTGGIEAFF.

The gene calls are TRBV9 and TRBJ2-2; 10 bases map to TRBD2. Germline CDR1 reads SGDLS; CDR2 reads YYNGEE. V shed 0 bases and J 1 base; nucleotides not matched to a gene: 3. This CDR3 is built from 17 residues. CDR3 protein: CASSVAQRGGNTGELFF. The CDR3 DNA is TGTGCCAGCAGCGTAGCACAGCGGGGGGGGAACACCGGGGAGCTGTTTTTT. The complete variable domain, with remaining parts taken from reference TRBV9 and TRBJ2-2, reads DSGVTQTPKHLITATGQRVTLRCSPRSGDLSVYWYQQSLDQGLQFLIQYYNGEERAKGNILERFSAQQFPDLHSELNLSSLELGDSALYFCASSVAQRGGNTGELFFGEGSRLTVL.

The rearrangement joins TRBV19 to TRBJ1-1; tentative D call: TRBD1 (6 bases). Germline CDR1 is LNHDA and CDR2 is SQIVND (reference sequence). Trimming pared 4 bases from V and 11 bases from J, leaving 17 bases between. The CDR3 spans 13 residues. The DNA for the CDR3 is TGTGCCAGTAGTAGACAGGATCGTCATGTTGCTTTCTTT. It is translated as CASSRQDRHVAFF. Full variable domain (remainder filled in from reference TRBV19 and TRBJ1-1): DGGITQSPKYLFRKEGQNVTLSCEQNLNHDAMYWYRQDPGQGLRLIYYSQIVNDFQKGDIAEGYSVSREKKESFPLTVTSAQKNPTAFYLCASSRQDRHVAFFGQGTRLTVV.

The chain is built from TRBV5-4 and TRBJ1-3; D perhaps matches TRBD1 (5 bases). The CDR3 loop spans 13 amino acids. Trimming removed 2 bases from V and 8 bases from J, with 11 bases in between. Per the germline V gene, CDR1 is SGHNT and CDR2 is YYREEE (reference sequence). For the CDR3, the DNA is TGTGCCAGCAGCTTCAGGGATGAGGACACCATATATTTT. Protein: CASSFRDEDTIYF.

Only a few counts were recorded for this clone. The chain joins TRBV2 to TRBJ1-5; 9 bases fit TRBD1. CDR1 is SNHLY and CDR2 is FYNNEI in the germline V gene. Losses at the gene ends were 0 bases for V and 4 bases for J; bases not matched to a gene: 13. The CDR3 loop spans 19 amino acids. CDR3 DNA: TGTGCCAGCAGTGAAGCGCTTATAACAGGGGGCGGTGGAAATCAGCCCCAGCATTTT. Translated, it gives CASSEALITGGGGNQPQHF.

The chain links TRBV11-3 to TRBJ2-1, with 9 bases fitting TRBD1. V lost 5 bases and J lost 4; bases outside the gene matches: 6. CDR3 length: 15 residues. Germline CDR1 is SGHNT and CDR2 is YENEEA. The CDR3 coding sequence is TGTGCCAGCAGCGCTGGGACAGGGCGGTACAATGAGCAGTTCTTC. Translation gives CASSAGTGRYNEQFF.

V and J are TRBV5-6 and TRBJ1-1, with D possibly matching TRBD1 (5 bases). The CDR3 is 14 amino acids. Germline-derived CDR1 and CDR2 are SGHDT and YYEEEE. The V end was cut by 3 bases, the J end by 4 bases, with 13 bases between. CDR3 sequence (DNA): TGTGCCAGCAGCTCCGGGACGGGGGGCACTGAAGCTTTCTTT. Its translation: CASSSGTGGTEAFF.

The rearrangement joins TRBV7-9 to TRBJ1-1; D remains ambiguous. The length of the CDR3 is 12 residues. V was trimmed by 5 bases and J by 3 bases, leaving 7 bases between them. Per the germline V gene, CDR1 is SEHNR and CDR2 is FQNEAQ (reference sequence). The CDR3 bases are TGTGCCAGCAGCCCCCAGGACACTGAAGCTTTCTTT. It is translated as CASSPQDTEAFF.

The genes are TRBV29-1 and TRBJ2-1; D unclear. V lost 8 bases to trimming and J lost 5 bases, with 16 bases between them. Germline-derived CDR1 and CDR2 are SQVTM and ANQGSEA. This CDR3 is 13 amino acids long. Here the CDR3 DNA reads TGCAGCTCCCGTACCTCCTCGGACAATGAGCAGTTCTTC. Translation gives CSSRTSSDNEQFF.

This clone was recorded a few times. The chain couples TRBV2 to TRBJ2-6, with 10 bases that match TRBD2. V was pared by 9 bases and J by 2 bases, with 4 bases of the junction left unmatched. The germline V gene encodes CDR1 SNHLY and CDR2 FYNNEI. The CDR3 runs to 15 residues. CDR3 sequence: CARGTSVAGANVLTF. Written as DNA, the CDR3 is TGTGCCAGAGGGACTAGCGTGGCTGGGGCCAACGTCCTGACTTTC.

This clone was seen only a few times. The chain couples TRBV30 to TRBJ1-2; perhaps TRBD1 as D (6 bases). Germline V gene lookup returns CDR1 GTSNPN and CDR2 SVGIG (reference sequence). Between the trimmed V and J ends, which lost 0 bases and 3 bases, there was a span of 20 bases. The CDR3 contains 17 residues. CDR3: CAWSVPSDSLLYYGYTF. In DNA, the CDR3 is TGTGCCTGGAGTGTACCCTCGGACAGTTTATTATACTATGGCTACACCTTC.

V gene TRBV5-1 combines with J gene TRBJ2-5; TRBD2 matches at 7 bases. V dropped 0 bases and J dropped 5; count of bases not matched to a gene: 1. Germline CDR1 reads SGHRS; CDR2 reads YFSETQ. CDR3 length: 13 amino acids. The CDR3 region is CASSLDSGETQYF. CDR3 in DNA: TGCGCCAGCAGCTTGGATAGCGGGGAGACCCAGTACTTC.

The chain combines TRBV4-3 with TRBJ2-2; 7 positions agree with TRBD2. The ends lost 4 bases at V and 7 bases at J; junction bases unmatched: 6. Germline V CDR1 and CDR2: LGHNA, YSLEER. The CDR3 covers 14 residues. The CDR3 sequence is CASSPGTNYGELFF. The DNA for the CDR3 is TGCGCCAGCAGCCCCGGGACTAACTACGGGGAGCTGTTTTTT.

This clone has a single count. V is TRBV10-3 and J is TRBJ1-1; 9 nucleotides line up with TRBD1. The CDR3 loop spans 17 amino acids. Germline assignment: CDR1 ENHRY and CDR2 SYGVKD. The V and J ends lost 0 bases and 2 bases, in that order; junction bases with no gene match: 7. The CDR3 DNA reads as TGTGCCATCAGTGAGTCTTATGGGACAGGGTTAAACACTGAAGCTTTCTTT. Residues: CAISESYGTGLNTEAFF.

The chain employs TRBV6-5 and TRBJ1-2, with D hard to call. Germline V gene lookup returns CDR1 MNHEY and CDR2 SVGAGI. The germline V and J ends were trimmed by 5 bases and 0 bases, with 13 bases remaining between them. The CDR3 spans 15 residues. The CDR3 DNA is TGTGCCAGCAGTATACTAGGGTTATCTAACTATGGCTACACCTTC. Translating it yields CASSILGLSNYGYTF.

On this clone itself: The junction differs from germline at one of its ends, possibly a read error. Here the CDR3 reads CASSLMTVNTGAFF. In nucleotides, the CDR3 is TGTGCCAGCAGTCTTATGACAGTGAACACTGGAGCTTTCTTT. The chain has TRBV28 and TRBJ1-1, with a possible D match to TRBD1 (5 bases). The V gene's germline CDR1 is MDHEN and CDR2 SYDVKM. The CDR3 runs 14 residues.

The J gene is TRBJ2-7, the V gene TRBV10-3, with D possibly matching TRBD2 (5 bases). The CDR3 extends over 13 amino acids. The V end lost 2 bases, the J end lost 5 bases, and 10 bases lay between the germline ends. Germline CDR1 reads ENHRY; CDR2 reads SYGVKD. CDR3 sequence (DNA): TGTGCCATCAGTGAGGAGGGTCGCAACGAGCAGTACTTC. It specifies CAISEEGRNEQYF.

This clone was counted a single time. The genes are TRBV2 and TRBJ1-6; 7 bases agree with TRBD1. This CDR3 is built from 13 residues. V was pared by 7 bases and J by 7 bases, with 4 bases of the junction left unmatched. Germline loops: CDR1 SNHLY, CDR2 FYNNEI. The CDR3 bases are TGTGCCAGCATTAGGGGGCGAAATTCACCCCTCCACTTT. This codes for CASIRGRNSPLHF. The full variable domain, completed using reference TRBV2 and TRBJ1-6, is EPEVTQTPSHQVTQMGQEVILRCVPISNHLYFYWYRQILGQKVEFLVSFYNNEISEKSEIFDDQFSVERPDGSNFTLKIRSTKLEDSAMYFCASIRGRNSPLHFGNGTRLTVT.

V usage is TRBV9 and J usage is TRBJ2-1; D unclear. The CDR3 consists of 16 residues. CDR1 and CDR2 from the germline V gene are SGDLS and YYNGEE. The V and J ends lost 0 bases and 4 bases respectively, with 14 bases between them. The CDR3 nucleotides read TGTGCCAGCAGCGTAGACCCGGGTACGTCTTACAATGAGCAGTTCTTC. Amino acids: CASSVDPGTSYNEQFF.

The chain employs TRBV9 and TRBJ1-2; a weak D match, TRBD1 (6 bases). The CDR3 spans 19 residues. Germline values: CDR1 SGDLS, CDR2 YYNGEE. Trimming took 2 bases from V and 7 from J, leaving 30 bases between them. The CDR3 region is CASSVPLHGRGGSAGGYTF. The CDR3 region has the DNA TGTGCCAGCAGCGTTCCCTTGCATGGGCGAGGGGGTTCGGCTGGTGGCTACACCTTC.

This chain links TRBV11-2 with TRBJ2-7; 7 bases are shared with TRBD2. The CDR3 has 16 residues. Trimming at V came to 5 bases and at J to 7 bases, leaving 17 bases not matched to a gene. The germline CDR1 and CDR2 sequences are SGHAT and FQNNGV. The CDR3 loop is CASSQTQSGGPREQYF. CDR3 nucleotide sequence: TGTGCCAGCAGCCAAACGCAGTCGGGGGGACCGAGAGAGCAGTACTTC. Full variable domain (rest looked up from reference TRBV11-2 and TRBJ2-7): EAGVAQSPRYKIIEKRQSVAFWCNPISGHATLYWYQQILGQGPKLLIQFQNNGVVDDSQLPKDRFSAERLKGVDSTLKIQPAKLEDSAVYLCASSQTQSGGPREQYFGPGTRLTVT.

CDR3 residues: CASSTGQGGYGYTF. CDR3 coding DNA: TGTGCCAGCAGTACTGGACAGGGAGGCTATGGCTACACCTTC. The chain couples TRBV6-1 to TRBJ1-2, with 8 bases that match TRBD1. J gave up 4 bases and V 5 bases, and 6 bases lay outside the gene matches. This CDR3 comprises 14 residues. CDR1 is MNHNS and CDR2 is SASEGT in the germline V gene.

The CDR3, as DNA: TGTGCCAGCAGCTTCGGCGGGTTGAACACTGAAGCTTTCTTT. Its translation is CASSFGGLNTEAFF. The chain couples TRBV7-8 to TRBJ1-1, with D unresolved. The CDR3 runs 14 residues. Trimming left V 3 bases short and J 0 bases short, with 8 bases between. Looked up from germline, CDR1 is SGHVS and CDR2 is FQNEAQ.

The chain couples TRBV29-1 to TRBJ2-7; 8 bases map to TRBD1. V dropped 4 bases and J dropped 2; count of bases not matched to a gene: 13. The CDR3 sequence is 16 residues long. CDR1 SQVTM and CDR2 ANQGSEA come from the germline V gene. The CDR3 loop is CSVGGHLDRGPYEQYF. DNA of the CDR3: TGCAGCGTTGGGGGGCATTTAGACAGGGGACCCTACGAGCAGTACTTC.

The chain combines TRBV6-1 with TRBJ1-5, with 7 bases fitting TRBD1. CDR3 size: 15 residues. CDR1 and CDR2 from the germline V gene are MNHNS and SASEGT. V trimming: 3 bases; J trimming: 6 bases; junction bases outside the gene matches: 8. CDR3: CASSEGDRSGQPQHF. The CDR3 nucleotides are TGTGCCAGCAGTGAGGGGGACAGATCCGGTCAGCCCCAGCATTTT.

This clone was detected a few times. This chain connects TRBV19 to TRBJ1-1; weak D call: TRBD1 (5 bases). V was pared by 7 bases and J by 10 bases, with 16 bases between. The germline V gene has CDR1 LNHDA and CDR2 SQIVND (reference sequence). The CDR3 consists of 12 residues. Here the CDR3 reads CASTTIWGVAFF. The CDR3 DNA follows: TGTGCCAGTACCACGATCTGGGGGGTAGCTTTCTTT.

The V call is TRBV7-9, the J call TRBJ2-7; TRBD1 agrees at 8 bases. The V gene's germline CDR1 is SEHNR and CDR2 FQNEAQ (reference sequence). The CDR3 has 17 amino acids. The trim removed 4 bases at V and 4 bases at J, leaving 15 bases unmatched. This CDR3 reads CASSSEGGQGALYEQYF. CDR3 sequence (DNA): TGTGCCAGCAGCTCGGAGGGCGGGCAGGGGGCGTTATACGAGCAGTACTTC.